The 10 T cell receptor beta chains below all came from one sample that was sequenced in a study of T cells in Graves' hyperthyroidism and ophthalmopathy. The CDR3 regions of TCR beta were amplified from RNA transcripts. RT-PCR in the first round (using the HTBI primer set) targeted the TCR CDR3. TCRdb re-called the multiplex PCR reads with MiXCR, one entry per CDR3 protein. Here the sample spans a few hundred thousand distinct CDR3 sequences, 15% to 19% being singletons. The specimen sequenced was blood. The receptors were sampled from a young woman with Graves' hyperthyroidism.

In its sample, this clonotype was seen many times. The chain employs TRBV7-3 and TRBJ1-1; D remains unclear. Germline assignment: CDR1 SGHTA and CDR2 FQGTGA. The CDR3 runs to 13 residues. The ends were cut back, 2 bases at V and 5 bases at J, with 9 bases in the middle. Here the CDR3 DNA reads TGTGCCAGCAGCTTATTTGTCCGAACTGAAGCTTTCTTT. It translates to CASSLFVRTEAFF.

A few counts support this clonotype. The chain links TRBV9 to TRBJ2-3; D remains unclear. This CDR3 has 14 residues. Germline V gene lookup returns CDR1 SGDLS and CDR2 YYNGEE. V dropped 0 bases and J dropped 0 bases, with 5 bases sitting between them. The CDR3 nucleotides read TGTGCCAGCAGCGTAGAGTATAGCACAGATACGCAGTATTTT. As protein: CASSVEYSTDTQYF.

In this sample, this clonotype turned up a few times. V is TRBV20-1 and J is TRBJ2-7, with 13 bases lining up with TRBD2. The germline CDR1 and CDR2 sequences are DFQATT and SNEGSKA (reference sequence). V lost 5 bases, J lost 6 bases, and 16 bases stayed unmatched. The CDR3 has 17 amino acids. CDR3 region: CSARQDKGLAGVSEQYF. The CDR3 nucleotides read TGCAGTGCTCGACAGGACAAAGGACTAGCGGGAGTAAGCGAGCAGTACTTC.

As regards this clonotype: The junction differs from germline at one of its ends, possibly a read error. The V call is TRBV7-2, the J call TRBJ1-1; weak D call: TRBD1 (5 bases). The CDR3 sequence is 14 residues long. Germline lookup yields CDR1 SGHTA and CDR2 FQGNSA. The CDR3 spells CASSQGSFGGEAFF. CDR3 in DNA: TGCGCCAGCAGCCAAGGTTCATTCGGGGGTGAAGCTTTCTTT.

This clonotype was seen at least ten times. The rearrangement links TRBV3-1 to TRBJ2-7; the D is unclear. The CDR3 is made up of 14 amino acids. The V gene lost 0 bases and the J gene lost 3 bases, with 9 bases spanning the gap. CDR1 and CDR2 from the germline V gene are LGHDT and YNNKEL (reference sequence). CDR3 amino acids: CASSQDERHYEQYF. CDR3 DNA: TGTGCCAGCAGCCAAGATGAGCGCCACTACGAGCAGTACTTC.

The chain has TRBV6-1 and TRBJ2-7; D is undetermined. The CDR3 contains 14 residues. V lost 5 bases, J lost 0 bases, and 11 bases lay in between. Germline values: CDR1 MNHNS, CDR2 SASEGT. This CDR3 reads CASSPEESSYEQYF. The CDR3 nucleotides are TGTGCCAGCAGTCCAGAAGAGAGCTCCTACGAGCAGTACTTC.

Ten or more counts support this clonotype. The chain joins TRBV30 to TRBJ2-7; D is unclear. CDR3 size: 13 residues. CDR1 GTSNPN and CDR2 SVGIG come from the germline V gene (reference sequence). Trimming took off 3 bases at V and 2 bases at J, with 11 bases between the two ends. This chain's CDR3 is CAWSRASTYEQYF. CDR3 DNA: TGTGCCTGGAGCCGGGCCAGCACCTACGAGCAGTACTTC. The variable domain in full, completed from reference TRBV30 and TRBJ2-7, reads SQTIHQWPATLVQPVGSPLSLECTVEGTSNPNLYWYRQAAGRGLQLLFYSVGIGQISSEVPQNLSASRPQDRQFILSSKKLLLSDSGFYLCAWSRASTYEQYFGPGTRLTVT.

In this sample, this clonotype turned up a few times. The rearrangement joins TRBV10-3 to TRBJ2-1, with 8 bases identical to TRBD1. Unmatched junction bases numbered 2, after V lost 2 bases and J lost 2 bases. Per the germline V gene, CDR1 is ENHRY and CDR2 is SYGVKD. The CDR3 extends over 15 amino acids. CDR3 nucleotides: TGTGCCATCAGTGAGAACAGGGGGACCTACAATGAGCAGTTCTTC. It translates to CAISENRGTYNEQFF.

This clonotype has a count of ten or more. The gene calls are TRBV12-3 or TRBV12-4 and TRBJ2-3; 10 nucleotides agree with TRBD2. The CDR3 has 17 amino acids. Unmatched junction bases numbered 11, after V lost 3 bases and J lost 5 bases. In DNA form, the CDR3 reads TGTGCCAGCAGTTTGGGGCTAGCGGGAGAATGGAAAGATACGCAGTATTTT. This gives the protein CASSLGLAGEWKDTQYF.

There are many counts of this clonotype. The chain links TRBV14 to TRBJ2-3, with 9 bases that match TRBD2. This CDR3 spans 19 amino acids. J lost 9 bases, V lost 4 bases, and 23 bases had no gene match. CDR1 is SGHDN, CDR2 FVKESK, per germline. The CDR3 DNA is TGTGCCAGCAGCCCGATGGTACCCGGGGCTAGCGGGACCTGGGGGACGCAGTATTTT. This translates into CASSPMVPGASGTWGTQYF.